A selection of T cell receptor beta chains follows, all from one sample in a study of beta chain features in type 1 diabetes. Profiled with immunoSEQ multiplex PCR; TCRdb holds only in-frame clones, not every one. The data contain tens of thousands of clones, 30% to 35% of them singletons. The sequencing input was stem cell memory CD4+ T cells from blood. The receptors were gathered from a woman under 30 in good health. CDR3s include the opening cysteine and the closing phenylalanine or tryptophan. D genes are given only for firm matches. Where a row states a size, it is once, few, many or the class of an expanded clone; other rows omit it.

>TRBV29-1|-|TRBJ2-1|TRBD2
CSVEKFGGNRPGNEQFF
TGCAGCGTTGAAAAATTCGGGGGGAATCGCCCGGGGAATGAGCAGTTCTTC
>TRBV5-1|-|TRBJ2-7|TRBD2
CASTDPGGYEQYF
TGCGCCAGCACCGACCCGGGGGGCTACGAGCAGTACTTC
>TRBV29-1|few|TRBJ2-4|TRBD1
CSVRTGLQLKNIQYF
TGCAGCGTAAGGACAGGGCTTCAACTCAAAAACATTCAGTACTTC
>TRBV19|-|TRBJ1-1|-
CASSIRGQEAFF
TGTGCCAGTAGTATACGCGGGCAGGAAGCTTTCTTT
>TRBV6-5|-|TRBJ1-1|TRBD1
CASSYSEGAGDTEAFF
TGTGCCAGCAGTTACTCAGAGGGGGCAGGCGACACTGAAGCTTTCTTT
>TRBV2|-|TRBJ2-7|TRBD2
CASTSGGGPYEQYF
TGTGCCAGCACCTCGGGGGGGGGTCCCTACGAGCAGTACTTC
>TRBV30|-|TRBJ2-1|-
CAWMGRPSYNEQFF
TGTGCCTGGATGGGGCGCCCCTCCTACAATGAGCAGTTCTTC
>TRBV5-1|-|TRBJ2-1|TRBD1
CASSSTGGFYNEQFF
TGCGCCAGCAGCTCGACAGGGGGCTTCTACAATGAGCAGTTCTTC
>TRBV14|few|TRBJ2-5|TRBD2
CASSFYPRGRETQYF
TGTGCCAGCAGCTTCTACCCGCGGGGGAGAGAGACCCAGTACTTC
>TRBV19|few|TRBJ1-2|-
CASRKSSLYGYTF
TGTGCCAGTAGAAAATCTTCCCTCTATGGCTACACCTTC
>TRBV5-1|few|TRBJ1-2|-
CASSPWAPNYGYTF
TGCGCCAGCAGCCCATGGGCTCCTAACTATGGCTACACCTTC
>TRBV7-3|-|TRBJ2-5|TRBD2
CASSLSGGAETQYF
TGTGCCAGCAGCTTAAGCGGGGGGGCGGAGACCCAGTACTTC
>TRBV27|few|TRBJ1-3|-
CAVEVDSGNTIYF
TGTGCCGTCGAGGTCGACTCTGGAAACACCATATATTTT
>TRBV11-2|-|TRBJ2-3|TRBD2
CASSAGVGDTQYF
TGTGCCAGCAGCGCGGGGGTGGGAGATACGCAGTATTTT
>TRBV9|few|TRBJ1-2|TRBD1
CASSSRDRGYGYTF
TGTGCCAGCAGCTCCCGGGACAGGGGTTATGGCTACACCTTC
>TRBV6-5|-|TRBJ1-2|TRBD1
CASSLVGGAYTYGYTF
TGTGCCAGCAGTTTAGTAGGGGGCGCTTACACCTATGGCTACACCTTC
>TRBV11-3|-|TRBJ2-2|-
CASSLIQGNTGELFF
TGTGCCAGCAGCTTAATACAGGGTAACACCGGGGAGCTGTTTTTT
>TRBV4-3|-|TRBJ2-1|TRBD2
CASSQGPSGGNNEQFF
TGCGCCAGCAGCCAAGGTCCTAGCGGGGGAAACAATGAGCAGTTCTTC
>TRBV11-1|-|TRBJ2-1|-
CASSLREPYNEQFF
TGTGCCAGCAGCTTAAGGGAGCCCTACAATGAGCAGTTCTTC
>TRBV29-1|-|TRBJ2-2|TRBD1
CSVEPRGRGSTGELFF
TGCAGCGTTGAACCCCGGGGCAGGGGGAGCACCGGGGAGCTGTTTTTT
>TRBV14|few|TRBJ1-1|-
CASSQAAGGNTEAFF
TGTGCCAGCAGCCAAGCAGCGGGGGGGAACACTGAAGCTTTCTTT
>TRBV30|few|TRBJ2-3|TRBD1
CACGQGEGADTQYF
TGTGCCTGCGGACAGGGGGAAGGCGCAGATACGCAGTATTTT
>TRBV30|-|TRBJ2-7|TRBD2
CAWRYSGSYEQYF
TGTGCCTGGAGATACAGCGGGAGCTACGAGCAGTACTTC
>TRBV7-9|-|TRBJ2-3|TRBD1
CASSGTVISTDTQYF
TGTGCCAGCAGCGGGACAGTCATTAGCACAGATACGCAGTATTTT
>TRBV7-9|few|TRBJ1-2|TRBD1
CASSFPGQGARGYTF
TGTGCCAGCAGCTTTCCGGGACAGGGGGCCAGAGGCTACACCTTC
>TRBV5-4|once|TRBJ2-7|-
CASSRSGAHYEGQYF
TGTGCCAGCAGTCGTAGCGGAGCCCACTACGAAGGGCAGTACTTC
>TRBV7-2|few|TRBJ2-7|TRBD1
CASSLEGAPSAEQYF
TGTGCCAGCAGCTTAGAGGGGGCCCCTTCCGCCGAGCAGTACTTC
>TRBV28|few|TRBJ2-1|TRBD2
CASITGTSSYNEQFF
TGTGCCAGCATCACGGGGACTAGTTCCTACAATGAGCAGTTCTTC
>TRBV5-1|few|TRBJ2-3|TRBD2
CASSFSGGPDTQYF
TGCGCCAGCAGCTTTAGCGGGGGGCCAGATACGCAGTATTTT
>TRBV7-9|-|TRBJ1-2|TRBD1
CASSSDRDYGYTF
TGTGCCAGCAGCTCCGACAGGGACTATGGCTACACCTTC
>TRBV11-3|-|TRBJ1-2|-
CASSPVPEDGYTF
TGTGCCAGCAGCCCAGTACCAGAGGATGGCTACACCTTC
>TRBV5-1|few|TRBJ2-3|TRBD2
CASSPSAGGPTDTQYF
TGCGCCAGCAGCCCTTCAGCGGGAGGGCCGACAGATACGCAGTATTTT
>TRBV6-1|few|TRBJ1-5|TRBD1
CASSDGDRGFQPQHF
TGTGCCAGCAGTGACGGCGACAGGGGTTTTCAGCCCCAGCATTTT
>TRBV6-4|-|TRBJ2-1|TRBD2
CASRLTSANNEQFF
TGTGCCAGCAGACTGACTAGCGCTAACAATGAGCAGTTCTTC
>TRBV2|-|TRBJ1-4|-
CASRRGQQGFNEKLFF
TGTGCCAGCAGACGAGGACAGCAGGGGTTTAATGAAAAACTGTTTTTT
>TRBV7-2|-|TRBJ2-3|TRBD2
CASSVTSGGTGADTQYF
TGTGCCAGCAGCGTGACTAGCGGGGGGACGGGCGCAGATACGCAGTATTTT
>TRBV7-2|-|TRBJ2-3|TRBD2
CASSLQVGGGRGDTQYF
TGTGCCAGCAGCTTACAAGTCGGGGGGGGCCGGGGAGATACGCAGTATTTT
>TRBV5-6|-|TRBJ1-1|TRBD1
CASSFLDRGNTEAFF
TGTGCCAGCAGCTTTCTTGACAGGGGTAACACTGAAGCTTTCTTT
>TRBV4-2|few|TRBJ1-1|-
CASSRGQIQEAFF
TGTGCCAGCAGCCGCGGACAGATTCAAGAAGCTTTCTTT
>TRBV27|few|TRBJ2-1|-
CASWLGGGYNEQFF
TGTGCCAGCTGGTTAGGGGGAGGGTACAATGAGCAGTTCTTC
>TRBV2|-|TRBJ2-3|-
CASGDALKTDTQYF
TGTGCCAGCGGTGACGCCCTAAAGACAGATACGCAGTATTTT
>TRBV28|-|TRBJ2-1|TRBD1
CASSFGDRDDEQFF
TGTGCCAGCAGTTTTGGGGACAGGGACGATGAGCAGTTCTTC
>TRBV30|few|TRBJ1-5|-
CAWSGPSGGKHF
TGTGCCTGGAGTGGTCCGTCCGGGGGTAAGCATTTT
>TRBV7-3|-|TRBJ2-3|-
CASSPSHRDTQYF
TGTGCCAGCAGCCCATCCCATAGAGATACGCAGTATTTT
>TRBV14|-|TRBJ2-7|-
CASSLGGGSYEQYF
TGTGCCAGCAGCCTAGGAGGGGGCTCATACGAGCAGTACTTC
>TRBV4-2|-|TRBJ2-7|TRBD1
CASSRTGTASYEQYF
TGTGCCAGCAGCCGAACCGGGACAGCATCCTACGAGCAGTACTTC
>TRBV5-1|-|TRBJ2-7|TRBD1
CASSLGGTGAYQQYF
TGCGCCAGCAGCTTGGGGGGGACAGGGGCGTATCAGCAGTACTTC
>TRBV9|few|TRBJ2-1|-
CASSVRTEYNEQFF
TGTGCCAGCAGCGTAAGGACAGAGTACAATGAGCAGTTCTTC
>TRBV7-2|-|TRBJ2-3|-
CASSVVAGSSTDTQYF
TGTGCCAGCAGCGTAGTGGCGGGGTCTAGCACAGATACGCAGTATTTT
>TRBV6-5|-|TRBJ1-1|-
CASSYSSGEAFF
TGTGCCAGCAGTTACTCGAGCGGTGAAGCTTTCTTT
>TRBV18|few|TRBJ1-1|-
CASSPRGGWTEAFF
TGTGCCAGCTCACCAAGGGGGGGATGGACTGAAGCTTTCTTT
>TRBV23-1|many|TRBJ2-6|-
CASSQSGEASPGANVLTF
TGCGCCAGCAGTCAATCAGGGGAGGCGAGCCCTGGGGCCAACGTCCTGACTTTC
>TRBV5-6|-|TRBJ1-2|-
CASSLFGGWDGYTF
TGTGCCAGCAGCTTGTTTGGCGGCTGGGATGGCTACACCTTC
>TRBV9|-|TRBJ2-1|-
CASSVRLVGEQFF
TGTGCCAGCAGCGTTCGACTAGTGGGTGAGCAGTTCTTC
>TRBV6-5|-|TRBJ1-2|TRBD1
CASRPLQGANYGYTF
TGTGCCAGCAGGCCGCTACAGGGGGCTAACTATGGCTACACCTTC
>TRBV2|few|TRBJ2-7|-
CASKAEGAEQYF
TGTGCCAGCAAAGCGGAGGGAGCGGAGCAGTACTTC
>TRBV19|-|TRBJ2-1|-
CASWKSGNEQFF
TGTGCCAGTTGGAAAAGCGGGAATGAGCAGTTCTTC